These T cell receptor beta chains were read from a single sample in a study of a mutant IDH1 vaccine in newly diagnosed glioma. Their antigen targets remain unknown. TCRdb's copy holds only in-frame clones and misses some; the assay was immunoSEQ multiplex PCR. The sample has tens of thousands of clones; roughly four fifths are singletons. The sample in question was PBMCs, obtained from a glioma patient whose treatment included an IDH1 peptide vaccine. The receptors come from a man aged 35 to 55 with glioma. Both conserved end residues are part of each CDR3. The D gene is left open where the match is weak. Clone size is given for some rows only: seen once, a few or many times, or a class if the clone is expanded.

CDR3 protein	CDR3 DNA	D gene	V gene	J gene	clone size
CASSMQYQETQYF	TGTGCCAGTAGTATGCAATACCAAGAGACCCAGTACTTC	NA	TRBV19	TRBJ2-5	once
CASRPPTASYGYTF	TGTGCCAGCAGGCCCCCGACAGCGTCCTATGGCTACACCTTC	NA	TRBV6-1	TRBJ1-2	NA
CASSPPPGYNEQFF	TGTGCCAGCAGCCCCCCGCCAGGTTACAATGAGCAGTTCTTC	NA	TRBV5-5	TRBJ2-1	NA
CASSQGWRGDGYTF	TGCGCCAGCAGCCAAGGTTGGCGGGGCGATGGCTACACCTTC	NA	TRBV4-3	TRBJ1-2	NA
CASSLAQGANYGYTF	TGTGCCAGCAGCTTAGCACAGGGGGCTAACTATGGCTACACCTTC	TRBD1	TRBV7-2	TRBJ1-2	NA
CASSLSYWDLLSREQYF	TGTGCCAGCAGCTTAAGTTATTGGGACCTGCTTTCCCGCGAGCAGTACTTC	NA	TRBV5-5	TRBJ2-7	NA
CASSYSEGTTEAFF	TGTGCCAGCAGTTACTCAGAGGGTACCACTGAAGCTTTCTTT	NA	TRBV6-5	TRBJ1-1	few
CASSIISGGRQETQYF	TGTGCCAGTAGTATCATTTCAGGGGGTCGACAAGAGACCCAGTACTTC	TRBD1	TRBV19	TRBJ2-5	NA
CATSVPGTVKNIQYF	TGTGCCACCAGCGTACCCGGGACAGTCAAAAACATTCAGTACTTC	TRBD1	TRBV15	TRBJ2-4	NA
CASSSLAGVTDTQYF	TGTGCCAGCAGCTCACTAGCGGGAGTCACAGATACGCAGTATTTT	TRBD2	TRBV7-2	TRBJ2-3	NA
CASSQNPVITEAFF	TGTGCCAGCAGTCAGAATCCCGTTATAACTGAAGCTTTCTTT	NA	TRBV6-1	TRBJ1-1	once
CASSLSPGQTRSPLHF	TGTGCCAGCAGCTTAAGCCCGGGACAGACCCGTTCACCCCTCCACTTT	TRBD1	TRBV11-2	TRBJ1-6	once
CASRQPWNGQPQHF	TGTGCCAGCAGACAACCCTGGAATGGTCAGCCCCAGCATTTT	NA	TRBV2	TRBJ1-5	NA
CASSLRQVVGTDTQYF	TGCGCCAGCAGCCTCCGACAGGTCGTTGGCACAGATACGCAGTATTTT	NA	TRBV5-1	TRBJ2-3	NA
CASSLLGYEQYF	TGCGCCAGCAGCCTATTGGGCTACGAGCAGTACTTC	NA	TRBV4-3	TRBJ2-7	NA
CASSYWGGKAFF	TGTGCCAGCAGTTACTGGGGAGGAAAAGCTTTCTTT	NA	TRBV6-5	TRBJ1-1	NA
CASRLTGPGTGELFF	TGTGCCAGCAGACTCACAGGGCCCGGCACCGGGGAGCTGTTTTTT	NA	TRBV2	TRBJ2-2	NA
CASSLPGQVNYGYTF	TGTGCCAGCAGTTTGCCGGGACAGGTGAACTATGGCTACACCTTC	TRBD1	TRBV28	TRBJ1-2	NA
CASSSPRGRLHEQYF	TGTGCCAGTAGCTCCCCCAGGGGGCGTCTCCACGAGCAGTACTTC	TRBD1	TRBV19	TRBJ2-7	once
CASRPRAGLPYNEQFF	TGTGCCAGCAGACCTCGCGCGGGCCTACCTTACAATGAGCAGTTCTTC	NA	TRBV11-2	TRBJ2-1	once
CASSYSGSSNQPQHF	TGTGCCAGCAGTTACTCGGGGAGTAGCAATCAGCCCCAGCATTTT	NA	TRBV6-5	TRBJ1-5	few
CASIKHRNSGEQYF	TGTGCCAGCATTAAACATAGGAACTCGGGAGAGCAGTACTTC	NA	TRBV28	TRBJ2-7	NA
CASSGPGGTYNEQFF	TGTGCCAGCAGCGGGCCAGGGGGCACTTACAATGAGCAGTTCTTC	TRBD1	TRBV5-4	TRBJ2-1	once
CASSARQGSETQYF	TGTGCCAGCAGCGCAAGACAGGGGTCAGAGACCCAGTACTTC	TRBD1	TRBV7-2	TRBJ2-5	NA
CASSQKGMDTEAFF	TGTGCCAGCTCACAGAAAGGGATGGACACTGAAGCTTTCTTT	NA	TRBV18	TRBJ1-1	NA
CASSRDRSSYEQYF	TGTGCCAGCAGTCGGGACAGAAGCTCCTACGAGCAGTACTTC	TRBD1	TRBV28	TRBJ2-7	NA
CASSPKSSGNTIYF	TGTGCCAGCAGCCCTAAGAGCTCTGGAAACACCATATATTTT	NA	TRBV6-6	TRBJ1-3	NA
CAWSNPGTRQYF	TGTGCCTGGAGTAACCCCGGGACGCGGCAGTACTTC	NA	TRBV30	TRBJ2-4	NA
CATTGPGGPDTQYF	TGTGCCACCACTGGACCCGGGGGGCCAGATACGCAGTATTTT	NA	TRBV10-3	TRBJ2-3	NA
CASSLGLPTEAFF	TGTGCCAGCAGCTTGGGACTCCCCACTGAAGCTTTCTTT	NA	TRBV5-4	TRBJ1-1	NA
CASRAGTGGYEQYF	TGCGCCAGCAGAGCCGGGACAGGGGGCTACGAGCAGTACTTC	TRBD1	TRBV10-1	TRBJ2-7	NA
CASRGGRETQYF	TGTGCCAGCAGAGGCGGGAGGGAGACCCAGTACTTC	TRBD2	TRBV11-2	TRBJ2-5	NA